This TCR beta chain was found in a study of control samples from healthy donors and cancer patients (dated by TCRdb to about 2020). Preparation of the library involved the immunoSEQ multiplex PCR assay. This immuneACCESS table, as held by TCRdb, lists in-frame sequences with V and J called but not all clones. Of the missing ones, under half trace to an unresolved V gene in checked studies; the others have no known cause. Across this sample there are roughly 130,000 clones, with approximately 89% seen only once. 8.6% of the sample is held by the ten biggest clonotypes. V was cut back by 5 bases and J by 6 bases, leaving a gap of 8 bases between them. Reading from cysteine to phenylalanine, the CDR3 counts 12 amino acids. The CDR3 DNA has 36 bases and is translated from base 1. CDR1 SGHNT and CDR2 YENEEA were looked up in the germline V gene. As to this clone: Its target antigen remains unknown. The input lacks base qualities; no much larger clone sits a single base away.

The rearrangement joined TRBV11-3 to TRBJ2-1, with the D gene call left open. Sequencing was performed on blood. This sequence originates from a man younger than 30 in good health. The CDR3 reads as follows: CASSDHSNEQFF. Here is the DNA: TGTGCCAGCAGCGACCACAGCAATGAGCAGTTCTTC.